This T cell receptor beta chain was documented in a study of graft-versus-host responses after intestinal transplantation. Study in general: Recipients were given multivisceral, liver-intestinal, or isolated intestinal transplants. Each patient got anti-thymocyte globulin induction, then tacrolimus and steroids for roughly 3 years.

Trimming pared 6 bases from V and 4 bases from J, leaving 10 bases between. CDR3 length equals 13 residues. The germline V gene has CDR1 MNHNY and CDR2 SVGAGI (reference sequence). Study-wide findings and caveats: The marrow of recipients harbored GvH clones, and ileum or blood showed some of them first. HvG clone declines early post-transplant were associated with peak circulating GvH levels.

A remark on this clone: Its antigen is undetermined.

Assay used: immunoSEQ multiplex PCR; TCRdb lists only in-frame clones, some missing. This sample has 90,000 to 120,000 clones, with 80% to 90% found just once. This TCR derives from a human donor who was the organ donor for an intestinal transplant. The V and J genes are TRBV6-6 and TRBJ1-5, with D uncertain. The source was unstimulated CD4+ T cells sorted from spleen or lymph node cells, collected before transplant. The CDR3 loop is CASRADENQPQHF. The CDR3, as DNA: TGTGCCAGCAGGGCGGATGAGAATCAGCCCCAGCATTTT.